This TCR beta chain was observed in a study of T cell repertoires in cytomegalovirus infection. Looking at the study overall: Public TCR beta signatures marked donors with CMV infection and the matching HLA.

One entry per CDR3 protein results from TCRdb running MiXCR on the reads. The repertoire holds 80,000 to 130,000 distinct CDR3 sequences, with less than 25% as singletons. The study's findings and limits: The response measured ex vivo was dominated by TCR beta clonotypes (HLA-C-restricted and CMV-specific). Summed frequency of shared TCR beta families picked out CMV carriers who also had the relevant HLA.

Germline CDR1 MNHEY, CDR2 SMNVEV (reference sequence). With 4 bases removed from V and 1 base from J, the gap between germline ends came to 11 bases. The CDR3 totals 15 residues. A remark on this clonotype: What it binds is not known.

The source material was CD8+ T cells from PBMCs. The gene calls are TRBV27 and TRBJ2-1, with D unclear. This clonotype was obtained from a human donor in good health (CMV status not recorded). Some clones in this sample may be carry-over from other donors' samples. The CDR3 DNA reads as TGTGCCAGCAGTTCGGGTTTTGGATCCTACAATGAGCAGTTCTTC. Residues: CASSSGFGSYNEQFF.